This TCR beta chain was captured by sequencing in a study of control samples from healthy donors and cancer patients. Data came from immunoSEQ multiplex PCR; TCRdb stores just in-frame clones and leaves some out. In total, the table holds under 200,000 clones. V was clipped by 0 bases and J by 9 bases, with 16 bases between them. Germline CDR1 is SGHKS and CDR2 is YYEKEE (reference sequence). This CDR3 comprises 16 residues. This chain uses TRBV5-5 with TRBJ1-6; D unclear. This clonotype was obtained from a woman aged 25 to 39 in good health. The sample was blood. CDR3 protein: CASSLGSVEQSSPLHF. Here the CDR3 DNA reads TGTGCCAGCAGCTTGGGTTCCGTCGAGCAGTCTTCACCCCTCCACTTT.